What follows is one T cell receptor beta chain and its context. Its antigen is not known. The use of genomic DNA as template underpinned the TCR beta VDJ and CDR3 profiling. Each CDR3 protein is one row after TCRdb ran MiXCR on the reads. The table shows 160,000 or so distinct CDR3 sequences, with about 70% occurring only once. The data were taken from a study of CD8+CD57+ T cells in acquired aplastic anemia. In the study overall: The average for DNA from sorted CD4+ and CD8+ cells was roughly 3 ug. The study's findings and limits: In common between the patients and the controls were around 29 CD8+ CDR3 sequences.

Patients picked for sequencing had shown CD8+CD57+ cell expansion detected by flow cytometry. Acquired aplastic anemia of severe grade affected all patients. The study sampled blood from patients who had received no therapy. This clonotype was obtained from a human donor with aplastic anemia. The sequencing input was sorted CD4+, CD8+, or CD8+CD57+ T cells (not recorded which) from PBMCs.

The CDR3 DNA sequence: TGTGCCAGCAGTGAACGCTGGAGGGGTGAAAAACTGTTTTTT. As protein: CASSERWRGEKLFF. The chain carries TRBV6-9 and TRBJ1-4; TRBD1 might be the D (5 bases). Germline V CDR1 and CDR2: MNHGY, SVAAGI. V shed 5 bases and J shed 7 bases, with 14 bases lying between them. CDR3 size: 14 residues.